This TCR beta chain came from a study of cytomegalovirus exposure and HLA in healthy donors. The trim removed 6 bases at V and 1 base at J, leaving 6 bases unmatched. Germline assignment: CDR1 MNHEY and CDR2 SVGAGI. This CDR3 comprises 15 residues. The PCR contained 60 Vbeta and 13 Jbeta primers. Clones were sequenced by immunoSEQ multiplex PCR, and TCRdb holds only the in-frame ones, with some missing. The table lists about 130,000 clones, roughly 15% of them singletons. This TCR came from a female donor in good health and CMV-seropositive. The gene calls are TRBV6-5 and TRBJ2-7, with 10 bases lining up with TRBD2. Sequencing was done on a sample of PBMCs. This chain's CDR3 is CASRDGTSASYEQYF. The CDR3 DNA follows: TGTGCCAGCAGAGATGGGACTAGCGCATCCTACGAGCAGTACTTC.